This TCR beta chain appears in the sequencing data of a study of T cell responses to AZD1222 COVID-19 vaccine. Notes on this clone: Antigen specificity is unknown.

Second-dose intervals near 4 or 12 weeks were combined. V was shortened by 6 bases and J by 5 bases, with 14 bases between the two germline ends. Germline loops: CDR1 MNHEY, CDR2 SVGAGI. The length of the CDR3 is 15 residues. The table came from immunoSEQ multiplex PCR; TCRdb's copy has only in-frame clones and leaves some out. The table has over 150,000 clones, more than 85% seen once. General observations from the study: Along spike, vaccine-associated CD4 TCRs were found throughout, with dominance at 160-218 and 743-854. Epitopes outside B.1.351 and B.1.1.7 mutated regions reportedly drew nearly half of spike TCRs. It should be noted that donors were predominantly white British and more often female, and clonal diversity was possibly underestimated.

Specimen: peripheral blood, collected 28 days after the second AZD1222 dose. This sequence was found in an adult who received the AZD1222 COVID-19 vaccine. V gene TRBV6-5 combines with J gene TRBJ2-6; D remains ambiguous. The CDR3 protein is CASSLSRGWANVLTF. The CDR3 bases are TGTGCCAGCAGCCTGTCGCGAGGCTGGGCCAACGTCCTGACTTTC.